The 24 T cell receptor beta chains below come from one sample, sequenced in a study of identical twins. TCRdb analysed the 5' RACE reads with MiXCR anew, one entry per CDR3 protein. The sample lists around 690,000 distinct CDR3 sequences, 21% seen once, with 4.3% in the top ten. The same data also contributed to another study, on T cells expressing NK-cell markers.

Sequenced sample: PBMCs. These receptors were taken from a woman aged 18-29 years in good health.

The chain uses TRBV5-6 and TRBJ2-1; D is ambiguous. The length of the CDR3 is 17 residues. CDR1 is SGHDT, CDR2 YYEEEE, per germline. Trimming took 0 bases from V and 3 from J, leaving 16 bases between them. This CDR3 is CASSLGGSVTNYNEQFF. Here the CDR3 DNA reads TGTGCCAGCAGCTTGGGAGGATCTGTGACAAACTACAATGAGCAGTTCTTC.

The gene calls are TRBV7-9 and TRBJ2-7; no clear D gene. The CDR3 is 11 amino acids. The ends were cut back, 5 bases at V and 5 bases at J, with 7 bases in the middle. Germline V gene data show CDR1 as SEHNR and CDR2 as FQNEAQ (reference sequence). The CDR3 coding sequence is TGTGCCAGCAGCGTCCATCACGAGCAGTACTTC. It specifies CASSVHHEQYF.

This clonotype was recorded a few times. The chain has TRBV12-3 or TRBV12-4 and TRBJ1-2; D is perhaps TRBD1 (5 bases). The CDR3 is 15 residues long. Trimming took 6 bases from V and 2 from J, leaving 16 bases between them. CDR3 residues: CASSPFVTENYGYTF. CDR3 DNA: TGTGCCAGCAGCCCCTTCGTGACAGAGAACTATGGCTACACCTTC.

This rearrangement joins TRBV10-3 to TRBJ1-6, with 7 bases fitting TRBD1. The CDR3 contains 15 residues. CDR1 ENHRY and CDR2 SYGVKD come from the germline V gene. The junction had 2 bases not matched to a gene; V was cut back by 0 bases and J by 6 bases. The CDR3 reads CAISESGQRNSPLHF. CDR3 bases: TGTGCCATCAGTGAGTCGGGACAGCGTAATTCACCCCTCCACTTT.

This clonotype was counted only a few times. V gene TRBV12-3 or TRBV12-4 combines with J gene TRBJ2-3, with a tentative D call TRBD1 (7 bases). This CDR3 is built from 15 residues. Trimming cost V 8 bases and J 4 bases, with 19 bases left between them. The CDR3 DNA reads TGTGCCAGCCAGGGGGGATTATGGGGGGCAGATACGCAGTATTTT. It encodes CASQGGLWGADTQYF.

The table lists this clonotype with a few counts. The chain employs TRBV4-2 and TRBJ2-3, with TRBD1 matching over 11 bases. CDR1 is LGHNA, CDR2 YNFKEQ, per germline. Trimming took 5 bases from V and 4 from J; bases not matched to a gene: 8. The CDR3 is 16 amino acids. The CDR3 nucleotides read TGTGCCAGCAGCGATAAGGACAGGGGGCGTCCAGATACGCAGTATTTT. It specifies CASSDKDRGRPDTQYF.

This clonotype has just a few counts. This rearrangement joins TRBV6-5 to TRBJ1-2; TRBD1 aligns across 11 bases. The CDR3 is made up of 17 amino acids. The germline V gene has CDR1 MNHEY and CDR2 SVGAGI. J was trimmed by 4 bases and V by 1 base; bases with no gene match: 8. DNA for the CDR3: TGTGCCAGCAGTTACTACGGCGTTGGGACAGGGGGCTATGGCTACACCTTC. Its protein product is CASSYYGVGTGGYGYTF.

The chain joins TRBV7-8 to TRBJ2-7; the D call may be TRBD1 or TRBD2 (8 bases each). Per germline, CDR1 SGHVS and CDR2 FQNEAQ. V lost 4 bases to trimming and J lost 4 bases, with 20 bases between them. The CDR3 has 16 amino acids. The CDR3 DNA sequence: TGTGCCAGCAGCTCTCGGGGGGGGACAGGATTTTACGAGCAGTACTTC. Protein sequence: CASSSRGGTGFYEQYF.

There are a few counts of this clonotype. The chain joins TRBV5-6 to TRBJ1-1; unclear D gene. CDR3 size: 14 residues. Trimming removed 0 bases from V and 5 bases from J, with 11 bases in between. Germline CDR1 reads SGHDT; CDR2 reads YYEEEE. The CDR3 DNA is TGTGCCAGCAGCTTGGCCGCTTGGGGAACTGAAGCTTTCTTT. This translates into CASSLAAWGTEAFF.

This chain uses TRBV5-1 with TRBJ2-2; possibly TRBD1 for D (5 bases). Germline CDR1 is SGHRS and CDR2 is YFSETQ. This CDR3 is built from 15 residues. V was clipped by 4 bases and J by 0 bases, with 10 bases between them. CDR3 DNA sequence: TGCGCCAGCAGCGCGGACACTCCGAACACCGGGGAGCTGTTTTTT. It codes for CASSADTPNTGELFF.

The DNA for the CDR3 is TGTGCCAGCAGCCAGAGGGTAGGGGGCTACAATGAGCAGTTCTTC. Residues: CASSQRVGGYNEQFF. The V and J genes are TRBV4-2 and TRBJ2-1, with D possibly being TRBD1 (6 bases). The CDR3 loop spans 15 amino acids. In germline, CDR1 is LGHNA, CDR2 YNFKEQ. Trimming shortened V by 3 bases and J by 3 bases, and 12 bases separated the two germline ends.

The chain joins TRBV2 to TRBJ2-3; 7 bases are shared with TRBD1. V lost 10 bases to trimming and J lost 2 bases; unmatched junction nucleotides: 6. CDR3 length: 13 residues. Germline V CDR1 and CDR2: SNHLY, FYNNEI. This CDR3 reads CATSTGFTDTQYF. The DNA of the CDR3 is TGTGCCACCTCGACAGGGTTCACAGATACGCAGTATTTT.

J is TRBJ2-3 and V is TRBV12-3 or TRBV12-4; TRBD1 matches 8 bases. CDR3 length: 14 residues. Trimming removed 6 bases from V and 4 bases from J; junction bases left unmatched: 6. The DNA of the CDR3 is TGTGCCAGCAGGATACAGGGGGAATCAGATACGCAGTATTTT. It specifies CASRIQGESDTQYF.

This rearrangement joins TRBV20-1 to TRBJ2-5, with D perhaps being TRBD1 or TRBD2 (5 bases each). From germline, CDR1 is DFQATT and CDR2 SNEGSKA (reference sequence). This CDR3 has 13 amino acids. Trimming stripped 8 bases from V and 4 bases from J, with 17 bases between. The CDR3 protein is CSQTFGAAETQYF. The DNA for the CDR3 is TGCAGTCAAACCTTCGGGGCCGCAGAGACCCAGTACTTC.

The genes are TRBV4-3 and TRBJ2-7; 11 bases align to TRBD2. Germline V lookup: CDR1 LGHNA, CDR2 YSLEER. V shed 5 bases, J shed 4 bases, and the junction held 4 bases outside the gene matches. The CDR3 extends over 14 amino acids. Written as DNA, the CDR3 is TGCGCCAGCAGCTACCGGACTAGCGGGTACGAGCAGTACTTC. The encoded protein is CASSYRTSGYEQYF.

CDR3 DNA: TGTGCCAGCAGCTTAGGGGCAGACTCCAGCGAGCAGTACTTC. Translation gives CASSLGADSSEQYF. This sequence joins TRBV13 and TRBJ2-7; D remains ambiguous. Trimming removed 0 bases at V and 6 bases at J, with 12 bases between. Germline V CDR1 and CDR2: PRHDT, FYEKMQ (reference sequence). The CDR3 has 14 residues.

The V and J genes are TRBV25-1 and TRBJ2-5; D gene unclear. The CDR3 runs to 14 residues. V was cut by 2 bases and J by 5 bases, with 12 bases left in between. The germline V gene encodes CDR1 MGHDK and CDR2 SYGVNS. The CDR3 here is CASSEAAEVETQYF. CDR3 DNA sequence: TGTGCCAGCAGTGAAGCCGCAGAGGTCGAGACCCAGTACTTC.

This clonotype has only a few counts. This chain uses TRBV20-1 with TRBJ1-2; no definite D call. The CDR3 has 14 amino acids. Trimming stripped 0 bases from V and 2 bases from J, with 10 bases between. From germline, CDR1 is DFQATT and CDR2 SNEGSKA (reference sequence). CDR3 region: CSARDHGTNYGYTF. CDR3 DNA sequence: TGCAGTGCTAGAGATCACGGCACCAACTATGGCTACACCTTC.

This clonotype was detected ten times or more. The chain uses TRBV7-2 and TRBJ2-7, with D possibly matching TRBD1 (5 bases). CDR1 and CDR2 from the germline V gene are SGHTA and FQGNSA. CDR3 length: 14 residues. V was clipped by 0 bases and J by 2 bases, with 8 bases between them. The CDR3 spells CASSLARVAYEQYF. In DNA, the CDR3 is TGTGCCAGCAGCTTAGCCAGGGTGGCCTACGAGCAGTACTTC.

This chain links TRBV7-2 with TRBJ2-1, with TRBD1 identical over 8 bases. Looked up from germline, CDR1 is SGHTA and CDR2 is FQGNSA. CDR3 length: 13 residues. The junction had 11 bases not matched to a gene; V was cut back by 4 bases and J by 15 bases. The CDR3 loop is CASSSGQGQVLFF. The CDR3, as DNA: TGTGCCAGCAGCTCAGGACAGGGCCAGGTCTTGTTCTTC.

The J gene is TRBJ2-3, the V gene TRBV10-3; 11 bases align to TRBD1. Germline values: CDR1 ENHRY, CDR2 SYGVKD. V shed 6 bases and J 3 bases; nucleotides not matched to a gene: 5. The CDR3 runs 15 residues. CDR3: CAISQDRGRTDTQYF. In DNA, the CDR3 is TGTGCCATCAGCCAGGACAGGGGGCGGACAGATACGCAGTATTTT.

The table lists this clonotype with many counts. V and J are TRBV7-2 and TRBJ2-1, with D tentatively TRBD2 (6 bases). The CDR3 runs 15 residues. Germline assignment: CDR1 SGHTA and CDR2 FQGNSA. Trimming shortened V by 1 base and J by 9 bases, and 16 bases separated the two germline ends. CDR3 sequence: CASSLGLARNSEQFF. The CDR3 DNA follows: TGTGCCAGCAGCTTAGGTCTAGCGAGAAACAGTGAGCAGTTCTTC.

CDR3 region: CASSPTATSYEQYF. Here the CDR3 DNA reads TGTGCCAGCAGCCCTACAGCGACCTCCTACGAGCAGTACTTC. The chain joins TRBV12-3 or TRBV12-4 to TRBJ2-7; D gene unclear. The CDR3 sequence is 14 residues long. V gave up 6 bases and J gave up 0 bases, with 12 bases separating them.

This chain uses TRBV6-1 with TRBJ2-2; 10 bases agree with TRBD2. In germline, CDR1 is MNHNS, CDR2 SASEGT. CDR3 size: 18 residues. V gave up 2 bases and J gave up 3 bases; unmatched junction bases: 9. CDR3 in amino acids: CASSERRGLAEYTGELFF. CDR3 nucleotides: TGTGCCAGCAGTGAAAGGAGAGGACTAGCGGAGTACACCGGGGAGCTGTTTTTT.